A single sample gave rise to the 18 T cell receptor beta chains below, sequenced in a study of T cells after yellow fever vaccination (dated by TCRdb to between 2019 and 2020). The meaning of the sample's treatment or condition label: live attenuated yellow fever vaccine strain. Receptor amplification or capture employed 5' RACE. Sequencing was carried out with an Illumina HiSeq 2500. TCRdb took the public reads, trimmed them with fastp at Q25, ran MiXCR for clone calling and kept in-frame beta chains. Identical CDR3 proteins give one entry, which carries the most common genes and DNA. The sample includes hundreds of thousands of distinct CDR3 sequences, with 20% to 25% observed a single time. The ten largest clones represent 15% to 20% of the sample. Source: PBMCs, taken roughly 20 days after the first yellow fever vaccination. These receptors came from a man aged 18 to 30 who received the YFV17D yellow fever vaccine.

The chain links TRBV5-1 to TRBJ2-4; D is perhaps TRBD1 or TRBD2 (5 bases each). The CDR3 has 13 residues. V lost 4 bases and J 6 bases, leaving 11 bases between the germline ends. Germline loops: CDR1 SGHRS, CDR2 YFSETQ. The CDR3 region is CASSAGTGNIQYF. The CDR3 DNA follows: TGCGCCAGCAGCGCAGGGACGGGAAACATTCAGTACTTC.

The genes are TRBV20-1 and TRBJ2-7; 10 positions match TRBD2. Germline V gene data show CDR1 as DFQATT and CDR2 as SNEGSKA (reference sequence). Trimming cost V 6 bases and J 2 bases; bases outside gene matches: 4. The CDR3 covers 13 residues. The CDR3 loop is CSATGTSAYEQYF. CDR3 DNA sequence: TGCAGTGCAACCGGGACTAGCGCCTACGAGCAGTACTTC.

The chain is built from TRBV12-3 or TRBV12-4 and TRBJ2-7; TRBD2 aligns across 7 bases. V shed 3 bases and J 3 bases; nucleotides not matched to a gene: 8. This CDR3 has 15 amino acids. The CDR3 DNA follows: TGTGCCAGCAGTTTTAGCAAGGGAGGGCTCTACGAGCAGTACTTC. This gives the protein CASSFSKGGLYEQYF.

This clonotype was observed a handful of times. This sequence joins TRBV4-1 and TRBJ2-3, with D possibly TRBD2 on 6 matching bases. Trimming took off 3 bases at V and 8 bases at J, with 12 bases between the two ends. In germline, CDR1 is MGHRA, CDR2 YSYEKL. The CDR3 runs 13 residues. CDR3 residues: CASSHPRDSTQYF. The CDR3 DNA follows: TGCGCCAGCAGCCACCCCCGGGACTCTACGCAGTATTTT.

The J gene is TRBJ2-3, the V gene TRBV7-6; D uncertain. The CDR3 contains 14 residues. The V end lost 5 bases, the J end lost 4 bases, and 13 bases lay between the germline ends. CDR1 and CDR2 from the germline V gene are SGHVS and FNYEAQ. The DNA for the CDR3 is TGTGCCAGCAGCACCCTCCGTCCCCCAGATACGCAGTATTTT. Translating gives CASSTLRPPDTQYF.

This clonotype turned up a few times. The V gene is TRBV12-3 or TRBV12-4, the J gene TRBJ1-5; D possibly corresponds to TRBD1 (6 bases). The length of the CDR3 is 14 residues. V was pared by 3 bases and J by 7 bases, with 13 bases between. DNA for the CDR3: TGTGCCAGCAGTTTTGGGGGGCCGGGCCAGCCCCAGCATTTT. It codes for CASSFGGPGQPQHF.

This clonotype showed up just a few times. The chain employs TRBV4-1 and TRBJ2-3; no firm D call. In germline, CDR1 is MGHRA, CDR2 YSYEKL. This CDR3 has 14 residues. Trimming pared 6 bases from V and 3 bases from J, leaving 13 bases between. The CDR3 is CASRDPKFTDTQYF. CDR3 DNA sequence: TGCGCCAGCAGGGACCCGAAGTTTACAGATACGCAGTATTTT.

This clonotype has a count of ten or more. V is TRBV2 and J is TRBJ2-4, with D perhaps TRBD1 (6 bases). V lost 3 bases, J lost 6 bases, and 6 bases lay in between. The CDR3 consists of 12 residues. Germline loops: CDR1 SNHLY, CDR2 FYNNEI. CDR3 nucleotide sequence: TGTGCCAGCAGTGAGGACAGAAACATTCAGTACTTC. It yields the protein CASSEDRNIQYF.

The sample holds a few counts of this clonotype. The chain recombines TRBV24-1 with TRBJ1-6, with D unresolved. Trimming took off 0 bases at V and 9 bases at J, with 11 bases between the two ends. The CDR3 is 15 amino acids. Germline V gives CDR1 KGHDR, CDR2 SFDVKD. The CDR3 bases are TGTGCCACCAGTGATTTGGGCAGCGGGTCTTCACCCCTCCACTTT. Its translation: CATSDLGSGSSPLHF.

The V and J genes are TRBV19 and TRBJ2-4; D unresolved. The V end was cut by 3 bases, the J end by 4 bases, with 1 base between. CDR1 LNHDA and CDR2 SQIVND come from the germline V gene (reference sequence). This CDR3 spans 11 amino acids. This chain's CDR3 is CASSIKNIQYF. Written as DNA, the CDR3 is TGTGCCAGTAGTATTAAAAACATTCAGTACTTC.

This clonotype was picked up a small number of times. The V gene is TRBV6-1, the J gene TRBJ2-5; the match to TRBD1 covers 7 bases. CDR1 is MNHNS and CDR2 is SASEGT in the germline V gene. CDR3 length equals 17 residues. J gave up 7 bases and V 5 bases, and 19 bases lay outside the gene matches. CDR3 in amino acids: CASSPRDSKIGHGTQYF. CDR3 nucleotides: TGTGCCAGCAGTCCTCGGGACAGCAAAATAGGCCACGGGACCCAGTACTTC.

This clonotype was seen a few times. The DNA of the CDR3 is TGCAGTGCTACTCGACTAGCGGGGGGGTCTTACAATGAGCAGTTCTTC. Residues: CSATRLAGGSYNEQFF. V is TRBV20-1 and J is TRBJ2-1; 14 nucleotides agree with TRBD2. The CDR3 loop spans 16 amino acids. Germline CDR1 and CDR2: DFQATT and SNEGSKA (reference sequence). Trimming took 4 bases from V and 4 from J; bases not matched to a gene: 6.

In DNA, the CDR3 is TGTGCCAGCAGCCTGGGCGGGGCTGTGCTTATCGGCGAGCAGTACTTC. Encoded protein: CASSLGGAVLIGEQYF. The chain carries TRBV11-2 and TRBJ2-7; the D gene is possibly TRBD2 (6 bases). V dropped 5 bases and J dropped 6 bases, with 23 bases sitting between them. CDR1 is SGHAT, CDR2 FQNNGV, per germline. The length of the CDR3 is 16 residues.

This clonotype has a single count. The CDR3 DNA follows: TGCGCCAGCAGCCAGGGTCAAACGACTAACAATGAGCAGTTCTTC. Its protein is CASSQGQTTNNEQFF. The chain joins TRBV4-1 to TRBJ2-1, with D possibly being TRBD2 (5 bases). The CDR3 has 15 residues. The V gene's germline CDR1 is MGHRA and CDR2 YSYEKL. V lost 3 bases, J lost 5 bases, and 14 bases lay in between.

The V and J genes are TRBV7-9 and TRBJ2-3; 14 bases align to TRBD2. The CDR3 extends over 17 amino acids. CDR1 and CDR2 from the germline V gene are SEHNR and FQNEAQ (reference sequence). J lost 1 base, V lost 5 bases, and 5 bases had no gene match. CDR3 nucleotides: TGTGCCAGCAGCGCCCCGACTAGCGGGGGGGGCACAGATACGCAGTATTTT. Protein product: CASSAPTSGGGTDTQYF.

This clonotype was observed a few times. Here the CDR3 reads CAGRTSAPQETQYF. As DNA, the CDR3 is TGTGCCGGTCGGACTAGCGCGCCCCAAGAGACCCAGTACTTC. The J gene is TRBJ2-5, the V gene TRBV2; 9 nucleotides line up with TRBD2. The CDR3 has 14 residues. The germline V gene has CDR1 SNHLY and CDR2 FYNNEI. The V gene end was trimmed by 11 bases and the J gene end by 1 base; junction bases not matched to a gene: 8.

The chain links TRBV6-2 or TRBV6-3 to TRBJ2-7; D may be TRBD2 (6 bases). The V and J ends lost 7 bases and 3 bases respectively, with 13 bases between them. Looked up from germline, CDR1 is MNHEY and CDR2 is SVGEGT. CDR3 size: 13 residues. The CDR3 loop is CASMGGILYEQYF. In nucleotides, the CDR3 is TGTGCCAGCATGGGCGGGATTCTCTACGAGCAGTACTTC.

The rearrangement joins TRBV21-1 to TRBJ2-5. TRBV21-1 constitutes a pseudogene. CDR3 length: 14 amino acids. CDR3 sequence: CASSPYGPEETQYF. The CDR3 DNA reads TGTGCCAGCAGCCCCTACGGACCTGAAGAGACCCAGTACTTC.